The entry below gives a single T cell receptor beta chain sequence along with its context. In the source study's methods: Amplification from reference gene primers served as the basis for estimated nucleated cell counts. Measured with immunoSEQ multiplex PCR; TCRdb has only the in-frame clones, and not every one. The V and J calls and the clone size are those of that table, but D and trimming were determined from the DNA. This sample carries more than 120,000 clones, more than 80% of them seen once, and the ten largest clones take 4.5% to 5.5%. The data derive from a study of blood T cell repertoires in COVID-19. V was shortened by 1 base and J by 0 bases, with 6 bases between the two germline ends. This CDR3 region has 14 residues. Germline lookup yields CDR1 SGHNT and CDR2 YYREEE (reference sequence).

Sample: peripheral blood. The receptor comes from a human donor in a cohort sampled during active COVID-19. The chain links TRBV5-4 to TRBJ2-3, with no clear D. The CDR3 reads CASSLSASTDTQYF. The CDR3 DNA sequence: TGTGCCAGCAGCTTGTCTGCGAGCACAGATACGCAGTATTTT.